The T cell receptor (beta chain) described here comes from a study of cytomegalovirus exposure and HLA in healthy donors. Germline values: CDR1 SGHRS, CDR2 YFSETQ. The V and J ends lost 4 bases and 4 bases, in that order; junction bases with no gene match: 10. The CDR3 covers 15 residues. The PCR ran on 60 Vbeta and 13 Jbeta primers. TCRdb keeps only in-frame clones here, not all; method: immunoSEQ multiplex PCR. In total, the table holds some 75,000 clones. The receptor's source is a man aged 35-49 years in good health and CMV-seronegative. Sequencing input: PBMCs. The chain joins TRBV5-1 to TRBJ1-2, with TRBD1 matching 7 bases. CDR3 in DNA: TGCGCCAGCAGCCCGGACAGGACTTTGGTCTATGGCTACACCTTC. Amino acids: CASSPDRTLVYGYTF.